The sequence of this TCR beta chain was determined in a study of T cell responses to AZD1222 COVID-19 vaccine. Method: immunoSEQ multiplex PCR; TCRdb's copy keeps in-frame clones and lacks some. The table includes around 50,000 clones, 80% to 90% detected once. V dropped 9 bases and J dropped 6; count of bases not matched to a gene: 12. This CDR3 spans 14 amino acids. CDR1 and CDR2 (germline): LNHDA, SQIVND (reference sequence). The sequences come from peripheral blood, collected on day 0 of AZD1222 vaccination. V gene TRBV19 combines with J gene TRBJ1-1; 8 bases agree with TRBD1. The TCR comes from an adult in good health. CDR3 DNA: TGTGCCAGCCGAACGGGACAGGTAGAACCTGAAGCTTTCTTT. Amino acids: CASRTGQVEPEAFF.